The 18 T cell receptor beta chains below all came from one sample that was sequenced in a study of blood T cell repertoires in COVID-19 (dated by TCRdb to the early 2020s). Library preparation used the immunoSEQ multiplex PCR assay. TCRdb limited this immuneACCESS table to in-frame rearrangements with V and J called. A share of clones is missing; checked studies link under half to unresolved V genes, and the rest is unexplained. The sample includes approximately 100,000 clones, with roughly two thirds observed a single time. In total, the top ten clones hold about 6% of the sample. The sequenced material came from peripheral blood. Receptors originate from a man older than 75 with acute or convalescent COVID-19.

The V gene is TRBV3-1 (or the pseudogene TRBV3-2), the J gene TRBJ2-7, with 8 bases aligning to TRBD1. Germline CDR1 reads LGHDT; CDR2 reads YNNKEL (reference sequence). The CDR3 extends over 13 amino acids. V lost 9 bases, J lost 3 bases, and 7 bases stayed unmatched. CDR3 sequence: CARAVGQVYEQYF. As DNA, the CDR3 is TGTGCCAGGGCGGTGGGACAGGTCTACGAGCAGTACTTC.

This clone was counted between two and nine times. The chain couples TRBV27 to TRBJ2-7; tentative D call: TRBD1 (5 bases). This CDR3 region has 14 residues. Trimming pared 7 bases from V and 5 bases from J, leaving 18 bases between. Germline V gene lookup returns CDR1 MNHEY and CDR2 SMNVEV (reference sequence). CDR3 nucleotides: TGTGCCAGCAAGGGGTCAACGGCAAACCACGAGCAGTACTTC. This gives the protein CASKGSTANHEQYF.

The chain recombines TRBV5-1 with TRBJ1-2, with 9 bases lining up with TRBD1. The ends lost 4 bases at V and 4 bases at J; junction bases unmatched: 8. Germline values: CDR1 SGHRS, CDR2 YFSETQ. This CDR3 comprises 15 residues. The CDR3 DNA follows: TGCGCCAGCAGCACCCGACAGGGGGTAGTCTATGGCTACACCTTC. Protein sequence: CASSTRQGVVYGYTF.

This clone was counted ten times or more. This chain links TRBV28 with TRBJ2-5; no clear D. CDR1 is MDHEN and CDR2 is SYDVKM in the germline V gene. Trimming removed 5 bases from V and 2 bases from J, with 3 bases in between. The CDR3 consists of 11 residues. The CDR3 coding sequence is TGTGCCAGCAGTCGTCAAGAGACCCAGTACTTC. It yields the protein CASSRQETQYF.

This sequence joins TRBV19 and TRBJ1-6; 7 bases are shared with TRBD1. CDR3 length equals 15 residues. The trim removed 5 bases at V and 10 bases at J, leaving 11 bases unmatched. Germline assignment: CDR1 LNHDA and CDR2 SQIVND (reference sequence). The CDR3 DNA reads TGTGCCAGTAGTGCCGGACAGGCAGTAAGATCACCCCTCCACTTT. It yields the protein CASSAGQAVRSPLHF.

This rearrangement joins TRBV2 to TRBJ2-3, with a tentative D call TRBD2 (5 bases). V dropped 7 bases and J dropped 1 base, with 12 bases sitting between them. The CDR3 contains 14 residues. Germline CDR1 SNHLY, CDR2 FYNNEI. The CDR3 loop is CASTLTRGTDTQYF. The CDR3 bases are TGTGCCAGCACTTTAACTAGGGGCACAGATACGCAGTATTTT.

This clone has just one count. This chain joins TRBV10-3 and TRBJ1-5, with TRBD1 identical over 9 bases. CDR3 length: 13 amino acids. V lost 11 bases, J lost 7 bases, and 9 bases stayed unmatched. CDR1 and CDR2 from the germline V gene are ENHRY and SYGVKD. CDR3 DNA sequence: TGTGCCGTAGGGTGGGACAGGGACCAGCCCCAGCATTTT. Protein product: CAVGWDRDQPQHF.

This clone was seen once. V and J are TRBV3-1 (or the pseudogene TRBV3-2) and TRBJ1-2, with TRBD1 matching over 7 bases. The germline V gene has CDR1 LGHDT and CDR2 YNNKEL (reference sequence). The CDR3 runs 15 residues. After removal of 5 bases from V and 7 bases from J, the junction contained 13 bases not matched to a gene. The CDR3 protein is CASSNSDRNDGGYTF. Here the CDR3 DNA reads TGTGCCAGCAGCAATTCGGACAGGAACGACGGTGGCTACACCTTC.

The chain has TRBV2 and TRBJ1-5; 9 positions match TRBD1. J lost 5 bases, V lost 5 bases, and 4 bases had no gene match. This CDR3 has 14 amino acids. Germline lookup yields CDR1 SNHLY and CDR2 FYNNEI. CDR3 nucleotide sequence: TGTGCCAGCAGTCCGGACAGGGGCGATCAGCCCCAGCATTTT. It codes for CASSPDRGDQPQHF.

The chain combines TRBV11-2 with TRBJ1-2, with no clear D. CDR1 and CDR2 (germline): SGHAT, FQNNGV. Trimming removed 2 bases at V and 4 bases at J, with 8 bases between. The CDR3 extends over 13 amino acids. In DNA form, the CDR3 reads TGTGCCAGCAGCTTAAAACAGATCTATGGCTACACCTTC. Its translation: CASSLKQIYGYTF.

The chain is built from TRBV6-4 and TRBJ2-2; 11 bases align to TRBD1. CDR3 length equals 14 residues. V gave up 6 bases and J gave up 7 bases; unmatched junction bases: 4. The germline V gene has CDR1 MRHNA and CDR2 SNTAGT. The CDR3 is CASRGQGANGELFF. The CDR3 DNA reads TGTGCCAGCAGAGGACAGGGGGCAAACGGGGAGCTGTTTTTT.

The genes are TRBV4-3 and TRBJ2-1; 8 bases fit TRBD2. Germline loops: CDR1 LGHNA, CDR2 YSLEER. The ends lost 10 bases at V and 7 bases at J; junction bases unmatched: 12. The CDR3 is 14 amino acids. The chain's CDR3 is CAIGGGRARNEQFF. The DNA for the CDR3 is TGCGCCATCGGCGGGGGGAGGGCCAGGAATGAGCAGTTCTTC.

This clone appeared a few times. This chain links TRBV27 with TRBJ1-6; 7 bases are shared with TRBD1. This CDR3 spans 16 amino acids. In germline, CDR1 is MNHEY, CDR2 SMNVEV (reference sequence). With V trimmed by 4 bases and J by 10 bases, 13 bases remained unmatched. Here the CDR3 reads CASSSGGDRVDSPLHF. The CDR3 coding sequence is TGTGCCAGCAGTTCCGGAGGTGACAGGGTGGACTCACCCCTCCACTTT.

The V call is TRBV18, the J call TRBJ2-1; D gene uncertain. V was cut by 2 bases and J by 9 bases, with 5 bases left in between. Per germline, CDR1 KGHSH and CDR2 LQKENI. The CDR3 covers 11 residues. For the CDR3, the DNA is TGTGCCAGCTCACCAAACACTGAGCAGTTCTTC. Translated, it gives CASSPNTEQFF. The full variable domain, in which reference TRBV18 and TRBJ2-1 provide the parts outside the CDR3, is NAGVMQNPRHLVRRRGQEARLRCSPMKGHSHVYWYRQLPEEGLKFMVYLQKENIIDESGMPKERFSAEFPKEGPSILRIQQVVRGDSAAYFCASSPNTEQFFGPGTRLTVL.

The chain recombines TRBV13 with TRBJ2-3; TRBD2 matches at 11 bases. Germline loops: CDR1 PRHDT, CDR2 FYEKMQ (reference sequence). V lost 5 bases, J lost 5 bases, and 9 bases stayed unmatched. The CDR3 sequence is 16 residues long. The CDR3 sequence is CASSPVAGGRGDTQYF. CDR3 in DNA: TGTGCCAGCAGCCCGGTAGCGGGAGGGCGGGGAGATACGCAGTATTTT.

The chain combines TRBV28 with TRBJ1-2, with 8 bases fitting TRBD1. The CDR3 is 15 amino acids. Germline V CDR1 and CDR2: MDHEN, SYDVKM. V was pared by 3 bases and J by 8 bases, with 11 bases of the junction left unmatched. The CDR3 sequence: CASSFPNGQGEGYTF. CDR3 bases: TGTGCCAGCAGTTTCCCCAACGGACAGGGCGAAGGCTACACCTTC.

The V and J genes are TRBV9 and TRBJ2-4; TRBD1 matches at 7 bases. V shed 4 bases, J shed 8 bases, and the junction held 9 bases outside the gene matches. Per the germline V gene, CDR1 is SGDLS and CDR2 is YYNGEE. CDR3 length: 14 residues. DNA for the CDR3: TGTGCCAGCAGCTTGAGTAGTCAGGGGGACATTCAGTACTTC. Its translation is CASSLSSQGDIQYF.

This chain joins TRBV28 and TRBJ1-2, with 7 bases lining up with TRBD1. V shed 5 bases, J shed 6 bases, and the junction held 12 bases outside the gene matches. Germline CDR1 reads MDHEN; CDR2 reads SYDVKM. CDR3 length: 15 amino acids. CDR3 in amino acids: CASSIYRTGVDGYTF. The CDR3, as DNA: TGTGCCAGCAGTATCTACAGAACAGGGGTTGATGGCTACACCTTC.